Below are 16 T cell receptor beta chains sequenced from a single sample in a study of Graves' ophthalmopathy and Graves' hyperthyroidism (dated by TCRdb to the late 2010s). Sequencing was carried out with an Illumina HiSeq 2000. For repertoire sequencing, the TCR beta CDR3 regions were amplified from RNA transcripts. A first-round RT-PCR used HTBI primers with the Qiagen OneStep RT-PCR kit, followed by a second-round multiplex PCR, size selection and purification. The public reads were reanalyzed by TCRdb: fastp trimming at Q25, MiXCR alignment, in-frame beta chains only. Every CDR3 protein is listed once, alongside the most common genes and DNA of its rows. Within this sample are hundreds of thousands of distinct CDR3 sequences, with around a fifth of them counted one time only. Of the sample, roughly 42% is held by the ten largest clones. The specimen was peripheral blood. These TCRs come from a woman between 45 and 65 years old with Graves' ophthalmopathy. Donor details come from another sample of the same person, matched by shared clones.

This clonotype was picked up many times. The CDR3 DNA reads as TGCAGTGCTAGAGATTTTAGGGCCTTCAATGAGCAGTTCTTC. Amino acid sequence: CSARDFRAFNEQFF. The chain couples TRBV20-1 to TRBJ2-1; D unresolved. V gave up 0 bases and J gave up 6 bases, with 12 bases separating them. The germline CDR1 and CDR2 sequences are DFQATT and SNEGSKA (reference sequence). This CDR3 has 14 residues.

This clonotype has only a few counts. This chain links TRBV5-1 with TRBJ2-5; unclear D gene. The CDR3 spans 14 residues. Trimming removed 2 bases at V and 14 bases at J, with 22 bases between. Germline V gene lookup returns CDR1 SGHRS and CDR2 YFSETQ. The CDR3 region has the DNA TGCGCCAGCAGCTTCGCGGCATCAAGGGCTTCTCCATACTTC. It translates to CASSFAASRASPYF.

This sequence joins TRBV20-1 and TRBJ2-5, with TRBD2 identical over 8 bases. The ends lost 1 base at V and 5 bases at J; junction bases unmatched: 9. The germline gives CDR1 DFQATT, CDR2 SNEGSKA (reference sequence). The CDR3 length is 15 residues. The CDR3 loop reads CSARGTGTRDETQYF. DNA of the CDR3: TGCAGTGCTAGAGGGACCGGGACTAGAGACGAGACCCAGTACTTC.

The chain carries TRBV30 and TRBJ1-6; D gene unclear. CDR3 length: 13 amino acids. V was cut by 2 bases and J by 10 bases, with 12 bases left in between. The germline CDR1 and CDR2 sequences are GTSNPN and SVGIG (reference sequence). CDR3 coding DNA: TGTGCCTGGAGTCAAAATCAAGAATCACCCCTCCACTTT. Translating gives CAWSQNQESPLHF.

In this sample, this clonotype turned up a few times. The chain's CDR3 is CASSQEGEHRSPHGYTF. CDR3 coding DNA: TGCGCCAGCAGCCAAGAGGGGGAGCATAGGTCCCCCCATGGCTACACCTTC. The genes are TRBV4-1 and TRBJ1-2; possible D gene TRBD1, 5 bases. Trimming left V 0 bases short and J 6 bases short, with 20 bases between. The CDR3 is 17 amino acids. Germline CDR1 reads MGHRA; CDR2 reads YSYEKL.

This clonotype was seen at least ten times. This chain connects TRBV5-1 to TRBJ1-1; TRBD1 aligns across 7 bases. The V gene end was trimmed by 1 base and the J gene end by 11 bases; junction bases not matched to a gene: 8. Looked up from germline, CDR1 is SGHRS and CDR2 is YFSETQ. This CDR3 comprises 13 residues. CDR3 amino acids: CASSLTGEAGAFF. The CDR3, as DNA: TGCGCCAGCAGCTTGACAGGGGAGGCGGGGGCTTTCTTT.

This clonotype was counted once. The chain is built from TRBV30 and TRBJ1-2; TRBD1 agrees at 12 bases. Germline V gives CDR1 GTSNPN, CDR2 SVGIG (reference sequence). This CDR3 is 13 amino acids long. The ends lost 0 bases at V and 11 bases at J; junction bases unmatched: 4. DNA of the CDR3: TGTGCCTGGAGTGTACGGGACAGGGGGCCGTACACCTTC. Translation gives CAWSVRDRGPYTF.

The table lists this clonotype with many counts. The chain has TRBV5-1 and TRBJ1-1; D not certain. Trimming pared 0 bases from V and 11 bases from J, leaving 14 bases between. This CDR3 has 13 residues. Germline values: CDR1 SGHRS, CDR2 YFSETQ. The CDR3 here is CASSLEGSLVAFF. CDR3 DNA: TGCGCCAGCAGCTTGGAGGGTAGCCTTGTGGCTTTCTTT.

The genes are TRBV27 and TRBJ2-5, with no clear D. V lost 5 bases and J lost 2, with 15 bases in between. The CDR3 totals 15 residues. The germline V gene encodes CDR1 MNHEY and CDR2 SMNVEV (reference sequence). This CDR3 reads CASSLFITPQETQYF. The CDR3 coding sequence is TGTGCCAGCAGTCTGTTTATTACTCCTCAAGAGACCCAGTACTTC.

This clonotype was detected ten times or more. The chain uses TRBV19 and TRBJ1-1; tentatively, D is TRBD1 (5 bases). CDR1 and CDR2 (germline): LNHDA, SQIVND (reference sequence). V lost 8 bases to trimming and J lost 2 bases, with 15 bases between them. The CDR3 extends over 14 amino acids. CDR3 nucleotide sequence: TGTGCCAGTGGGGACGGGGCCCAAAACACTGAAGCTTTCTTT. This codes for CASGDGAQNTEAFF. Full variable domain (outside the CDR3, taken from reference TRBV19 and TRBJ1-1): DGGITQSPKYLFRKEGQNVTLSCEQNLNHDAMYWYRQDPGQGLRLIYYSQIVNDFQKGDIAEGYSVSREKKESFPLTVTSAQKNPTAFYLCASGDGAQNTEAFFGQGTRLTVV.

The genes are TRBV27 and TRBJ1-1; D not certain. Germline V gene sequence: CDR1 MNHEY, CDR2 SMNVEV (reference sequence). The CDR3 runs to 14 residues. Trimming took 6 bases from V and 3 from J, leaving 14 bases between them. The CDR3 sequence: CASSLVRVDTEAFF. The CDR3 DNA reads TGTGCCAGCAGCTTAGTTAGGGTGGACACTGAAGCTTTCTTT.

This clonotype was seen a few times. The chain combines TRBV7-9 with TRBJ2-4, with D perhaps matching TRBD1 (5 bases). Germline-derived CDR1 and CDR2 are SEHNR and FQNEAQ (reference sequence). The CDR3 has 14 amino acids. The V end was cut by 3 bases, the J end by 4 bases, with 10 bases between. CDR3 DNA sequence: TGTGCCAGCAGCTTCTCGACAGAGAAAAACATTCAGTACTTC. Its translation: CASSFSTEKNIQYF.

The table lists this clonotype with many counts. This chain joins TRBV7-8 and TRBJ2-7, with 7 bases that match TRBD2. V shed 5 bases and J 7 bases; nucleotides not matched to a gene: 2. The CDR3 is made up of 11 amino acids. Germline V lookup: CDR1 SGHVS, CDR2 FQNEAQ. CDR3 DNA: TGTGCCAGCAGCCGGGAGGAAGAGCAGTACTTC. It translates to CASSREEEQYF.

The J gene is TRBJ1-1, the V gene TRBV6-5, with D unresolved. The germline V gene has CDR1 MNHEY and CDR2 SVGAGI. This CDR3 spans 13 amino acids. The V gene lost 5 bases and the J gene lost 1 base, with 8 bases spanning the gap. The chain's CDR3 is CASSHKPNTEAFF. The DNA of the CDR3 is TGTGCCAGCAGTCACAAACCGAACACTGAAGCTTTCTTT.

This clonotype occurred many times. The V call is TRBV28, the J call TRBJ2-7, with TRBD1 identical over 12 bases. V lost 5 bases, J lost 0 bases, and 14 bases stayed unmatched. Germline V gene data show CDR1 as MDHEN and CDR2 as SYDVKM. This CDR3 comprises 19 residues. The CDR3 nucleotides read TGTGCCAGCAGTGTACCGGGACAGGGGGCGGGAGGGAGCTCCTACGAGCAGTACTTC. Translation: CASSVPGQGAGGSSYEQYF.

The chain has TRBV18 and TRBJ1-1, with no clear D. The CDR3 spans 14 residues. V was cut by 3 bases and J by 5 bases, with 13 bases left in between. CDR1 is KGHSH, CDR2 LQKENI, per germline. CDR3 DNA sequence: TGTGCCAGCTCACCTCAAGGTTATTGGACTGAAGCTTTCTTT. Its translation: CASSPQGYWTEAFF.